This T cell receptor beta chain was sequenced for a study of long-term antiretroviral therapy in people with HIV. The study's findings and limits: Against controls, HIV repertoires showed narrower ranges of CDR3 length. Collection of the blood took place between the mid-2000s and the late 2010s. The ART regimens in use then may have been less effective than current ones. Clones that had undergone expansion before ART prevailed in the repertoire throughout all time points.

Donors each had at least one pre-ART PBMC sample and at least two post-ART ones. V was trimmed by 4 bases and J by 3 bases, leaving 1 base between them. This CDR3 is 10 amino acids long. Germline CDR1 and CDR2: SGHVS and FNYEAQ. A v3.0 immunoSEQ assay was performed at survey level. TCRdb keeps only in-frame clones here, not all; method: immunoSEQ multiplex PCR. The sample has some 16,000 clones, about 94% seen once. As concerns this clone: Its antigen is as yet unknown.

The sample consisted of unsorted PBMCs, taken 6.4 years after starting antiretroviral therapy. The V and J genes are TRBV7-6 and TRBJ2-7; D not certain. This TCR was recovered from a woman aged 45-60 years with HIV. CDR3 sequence: CASSYYEQYF. The CDR3 region has the DNA TGTGCCAGCAGCTACTACGAGCAGTACTTC.